A selection of T cell receptor beta chains follows, all from one sample in a study of T cell responses to AZD1222 COVID-19 vaccine. Measured with immunoSEQ multiplex PCR; TCRdb has only the in-frame clones, and not every one. The sample carries about 150,000 clones, more than 85% recorded once. Sequenced material: peripheral blood, taken 28 days after the second AZD1222 dose. The receptors here all came from an adult who received the AZD1222 COVID-19 vaccine. Each CDR3 is given with its conserved first and last residue. D genes are given only for firm matches. Size values are once, few and many counts, or a class for expanded clones, and some rows have none.

v_call,clone_size,d_call,j_call,cdr3_aa,cdr3_nt
TRBV6-5,NA,TRBD2,TRBJ2-7,CASRASGYEQYF,TGTGCCAGCAGGGCTAGCGGCTACGAGCAGTACTTC
TRBV11-3,NA,NA,TRBJ1-1,CASSLEDSSNTEAFF,TGTGCCAGCAGCCTAGAGGACAGCTCGAACACTGAAGCTTTCTTT
TRBV7-2,NA,NA,TRBJ1-1,CASSLVTGKTEAFF,TGTGCCAGCAGCTTAGTTACAGGGAAAACTGAAGCTTTCTTT
TRBV10-3,NA,TRBD2,TRBJ2-1,CAISSGRLAPSSYNEQFF,TGTGCCATCAGCTCCGGCCGACTAGCGCCAAGCTCCTACAATGAGCAGTTCTTC
TRBV6-2/TRBV6-3,NA,NA,TRBJ2-7,CASSRGQPPTPQYF,TGTGCCAGCAGCCGCGGACAGCCTCCTACGCCGCAGTACTTC
TRBV5-5,NA,NA,TRBJ1-1,CASSFGAASPEAFF,TGTGCCAGCAGCTTTGGCGCGGCGTCCCCTGAAGCTTTCTTT
TRBV27,NA,TRBD1,TRBJ1-6,CASTRDRNSPLHF,TGTGCCAGCACCCGGGACAGAAATTCACCCCTCCACTTT
TRBV3-1/TRBV3-2,NA,NA,TRBJ2-3,CASSRNTGYGTDTQYF,TGTGCCAGCAGCCGGAACACAGGGTACGGCACAGATACGCAGTATTTT
TRBV27,NA,NA,TRBJ1-5,CASSLSGIPQPQHF,TGTGCCAGCAGTTTATCCGGGATCCCTCAGCCCCAGCATTTT
TRBV28,NA,TRBD1,TRBJ1-1,CASSPDRGRRVNTEAFF,TGTGCCAGCAGTCCCGACAGGGGGCGCCGGGTGAACACTGAAGCTTTCTTT
TRBV11-3,NA,TRBD1,TRBJ1-1,CASQGVRVNTEAFF,TGTGCCAGCCAGGGGGTTAGGGTGAACACTGAAGCTTTCTTT
TRBV6-5,NA,NA,TRBJ2-2,CASSYSPTLNTGELFF,TGTGCCAGCAGTTACTCTCCGACATTGAACACCGGGGAGCTGTTTTTT
TRBV6-4,NA,NA,TRBJ2-1,CASSDMRSLSYNEQFF,TGTGCCAGCAGTGACATGCGGTCCCTCTCCTACAATGAGCAGTTCTTC
TRBV5-4,NA,NA,TRBJ1-2,CASSFGEDYGYTF,TGTGCCAGCAGCTTCGGGGAGGACTATGGCTACACCTTC
TRBV29-1,NA,TRBD2,TRBJ2-7,CSVEGRTSGRVYEQYF,TGCAGCGTTGAAGGAAGGACTAGCGGGAGGGTGTACGAGCAGTACTTC
TRBV27,NA,NA,TRBJ2-7,CASSLSGAFGEQYF,TGTGCCAGCAGTTTATCCGGGGCCTTCGGCGAGCAGTACTTC
TRBV6-5,NA,NA,TRBJ2-3,CASTHGGWNTDTQYF,TGTGCCAGCACCCATGGGGGCTGGAACACAGATACGCAGTATTTT
TRBV7-8,NA,NA,TRBJ2-3,CASSLAVTSTDTQYF,TGTGCCAGCAGCTTAGCGGTTACTAGCACAGATACGCAGTATTTT
TRBV19,NA,TRBD2,TRBJ2-1,CASVAGAPYNEQFF,TGTGCCAGTGTAGCGGGAGCCCCCTACAATGAGCAGTTCTTC
TRBV5-1,NA,NA,TRBJ2-7,CASSWGYEQYF,TGCGCCAGCAGCTGGGGTTACGAGCAGTACTTC
TRBV28,NA,TRBD1,TRBJ1-3,CASSVPPGQGVENTIYF,TGTGCCAGCAGCGTTCCGCCGGGACAGGGGGTAGAAAACACCATATATTTT
TRBV7-9,few,TRBD1,TRBJ2-7,CASSSQPRSDRAYEQYF,TGTGCCAGCAGCTCCCAACCCCGTTCGGACAGGGCCTACGAGCAGTACTTC
TRBV6-5,NA,NA,TRBJ2-5,CASSPGYQETQYF,TGTGCCAGCAGCCCAGGATACCAAGAGACCCAGTACTTC
TRBV30,NA,NA,TRBJ1-5,CAWSVIGNQPQHF,TGTGCCTGGAGTGTAATTGGCAATCAGCCCCAGCATTTT
TRBV13,NA,NA,TRBJ2-3,CASSFLGSGADTQYF,TGTGCCAGCAGCTTCTTAGGGAGTGGCGCAGATACGCAGTATTTT
TRBV3-1/TRBV3-2,NA,NA,TRBJ1-2,CASSQEAQGYGYTF,TGTGCCAGCAGCCAAGAAGCACAGGGTTATGGCTACACCTTC
TRBV15,NA,NA,TRBJ2-5,CATSRGGIQETQYF,TGTGCCACCAGCAGAGGGGGGATCCAAGAGACCCAGTACTTC
TRBV12-3/TRBV12-4,NA,NA,TRBJ1-1,CASSLVLSIEAFF,TGTGCCAGCAGTTTAGTTTTGAGTATTGAAGCTTTCTTT
TRBV14,NA,TRBD1,TRBJ2-5,CASRATGQETQYF,TGTGCCAGCAGGGCGACAGGGCAAGAGACCCAGTACTTC
TRBV5-1,NA,NA,TRBJ2-7,CASSLGSRDLLYEQYF,TGCGCCAGCAGCTTGGGAAGCCGGGACTTACTCTACGAGCAGTACTTC
TRBV5-4,NA,TRBD2,TRBJ2-7,CASSFLTSGGGQQYF,TGTGCCAGCAGCTTCCTGACTAGCGGGGGGGGCCAGCAGTACTTC
TRBV7-9,NA,TRBD2,TRBJ2-7,CASSLGGLAPCEQYF,TGTGCCAGCAGCTTAGGAGGACTAGCTCCGTGCGAGCAGTACTTC
TRBV5-1,NA,TRBD1,TRBJ1-2,CASSLNSGGSPYGYTF,TGCGCCAGCAGCTTGAACTCAGGGGGTAGTCCTTATGGCTACACCTTC
TRBV5-1,NA,NA,TRBJ2-7,CASSLGQGGDEQYF,TGCGCCAGCAGCTTGGGGCAGGGAGGAGACGAGCAGTACTTC
TRBV7-8,NA,TRBD2,TRBJ2-1,CASSSGLAGGYNEQFF,TGTGCCAGCAGCTCGGGACTAGCGGGAGGGTACAATGAGCAGTTCTTC
TRBV6-1,NA,NA,TRBJ1-5,CASSDMDRYSNQPQHF,TGTGCCAGCAGTGATATGGACCGGTATAGCAATCAGCCCCAGCATTTT
TRBV30,NA,TRBD1,TRBJ2-2,CALTGGQITGELFF,TGTGCTTTAACAGGGGGCCAGATCACCGGGGAGCTGTTTTTT
TRBV29-1,once,NA,TRBJ1-3,CSVVIPTTEAGNTIYF,TGCAGCGTTGTAATCCCTACTACGGAGGCTGGAAACACCATATATTTT
TRBV3-1/TRBV3-2,NA,TRBD1,TRBJ2-7,CASSRTGRYYEQYF,TGTGCCAGCAGCCGGACAGGGCGGTACTACGAGCAGTACTTC
TRBV10-3,NA,NA,TRBJ1-1,CAISEPDRNTEAFF,TGTGCCATCAGTGAACCGGACCGGAACACTGAAGCTTTCTTT
TRBV6-5,NA,NA,TRBJ1-5,CASSGYGEHQPQHF,TGTGCCAGCAGCGGCTATGGGGAGCATCAGCCCCAGCATTTT
TRBV28,NA,TRBD1,TRBJ1-1,CASSHPQGKNTEAFF,TGTGCCAGCAGTCACCCACAGGGGAAGAACACTGAAGCTTTCTTT
TRBV11-2,NA,NA,TRBJ1-2,CASSFGGRQPYTF,TGTGCCAGCAGCTTCGGGGGCCGTCAGCCTTACACCTTC
TRBV6-5,NA,TRBD1,TRBJ1-1,CASSHQDRENTEAFF,TGTGCCAGCAGCCACCAGGACAGGGAGAACACTGAAGCTTTCTTT
TRBV11-2,few,NA,TRBJ1-3,CASSLAGLESGNTIYF,TGTGCCAGCAGCTTGGCAGGGCTGGAATCTGGAAACACCATATATTTT
TRBV27,NA,NA,TRBJ2-7,CASSPNGIPRGEQYF,TGTGCCAGCAGCCCTAACGGGATCCCTCGGGGCGAGCAGTACTTC
TRBV15,NA,TRBD1,TRBJ2-2,CATSRVGGSTGELFF,TGTGCCACCAGCAGAGTAGGGGGCTCCACCGGGGAGCTGTTTTTT